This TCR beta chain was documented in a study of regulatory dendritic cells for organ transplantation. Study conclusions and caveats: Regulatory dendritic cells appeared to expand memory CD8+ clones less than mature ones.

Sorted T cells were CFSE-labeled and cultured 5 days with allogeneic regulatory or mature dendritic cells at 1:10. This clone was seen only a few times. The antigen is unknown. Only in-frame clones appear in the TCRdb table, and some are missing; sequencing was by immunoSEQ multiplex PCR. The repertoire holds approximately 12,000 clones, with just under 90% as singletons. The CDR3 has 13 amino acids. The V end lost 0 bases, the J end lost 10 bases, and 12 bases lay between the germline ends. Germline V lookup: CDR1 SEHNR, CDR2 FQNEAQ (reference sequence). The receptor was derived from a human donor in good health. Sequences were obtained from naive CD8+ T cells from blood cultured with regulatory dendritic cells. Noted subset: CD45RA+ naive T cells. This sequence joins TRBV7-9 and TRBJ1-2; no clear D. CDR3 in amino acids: CASSLAPLLTYTF. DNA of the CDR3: TGTGCCAGCAGCTTAGCCCCTCTCTTAACCTACACCTTC.